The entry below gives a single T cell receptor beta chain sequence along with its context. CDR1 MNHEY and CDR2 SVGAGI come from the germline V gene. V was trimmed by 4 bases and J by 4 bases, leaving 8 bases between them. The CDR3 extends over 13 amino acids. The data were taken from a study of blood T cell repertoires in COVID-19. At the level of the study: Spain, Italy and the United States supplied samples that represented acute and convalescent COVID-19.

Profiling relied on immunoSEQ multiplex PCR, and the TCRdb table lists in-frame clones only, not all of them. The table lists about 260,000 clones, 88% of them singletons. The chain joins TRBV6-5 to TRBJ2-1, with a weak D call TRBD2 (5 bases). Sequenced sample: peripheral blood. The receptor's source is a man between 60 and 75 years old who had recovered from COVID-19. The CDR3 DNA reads TGTGCCAGCAGTTCCGGACTGTACAATGAGCAGTTCTTC. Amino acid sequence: CASSSGLYNEQFF.